The present T cell receptor (beta chain) was sequenced within a study of shared clonotypes between healthy human individuals. Both subsets, CD45RA+ naive and CD45RA-negative memory, were split from the CD4+ cells. Sequencing used immunoSEQ multiplex PCR; TCRdb keeps in-frame clones, though not all of them. Altogether over a million clones are present, roughly 96% being singletons, with the ten largest covering over 1%. The TCR originated in a man younger than 40 in good health. The sample consisted of naive CD4+ T cells sorted from blood. Subset here: CD45RA+ positively selected.

CDR3 sequence reads: CASSPGGRQGDQETQYF. In DNA, the CDR3 is TGCGCCAGCAGCCCCGGGGGCAGACAGGGGGACCAAGAGACCCAGTACTTC. V usage is TRBV5-1 and J usage is TRBJ2-5, with TRBD1 matching 9 bases. Germline assignment: CDR1 SGHRS and CDR2 YFSETQ. The CDR3 contains 17 residues. The junction had 10 bases not matched to a gene; V was cut back by 4 bases and J by 0 bases.